Presented here are 12 T cell receptor beta chains from one specimen sequenced in a study of human T cells and chemical hapten exposure listed by TCRdb under 2021. The time point label on this specimen signifies: patch test 3, about 24 weeks after DPC sensitization. The treatment or condition label, as the study defines it: therapeutic diphenylcyclopropenone sensitization with weekly scalp DPC. The library was made by RACE. TCRdb shows the sequencer as NextSeq 500. Starting from the raw public reads, TCRdb applied fastp trimming at Q25, assembled clones with MiXCR and retained in-frame beta chains. Every CDR3 protein is listed once, alongside the most common genes and DNA of its rows. This sample lists approximately 90,000 distinct CDR3 sequences; about 28% were detected once. The ten largest clones capture approximately 10% of the sample. This sample comprised whole blood, obtained in connection with sensitization to the hapten diphenylcyclopropenone (DPC). These receptors originate from a man aged 35-49 years with alopecia areata. Some clones in this sample may be carry-over from other donors' samples.

The chain has TRBV9 and TRBJ1-1; no clear D gene. This CDR3 is built from 15 residues. Trimming left V 2 bases short and J 1 base short, with 12 bases between. Germline V gives CDR1 SGDLS, CDR2 YYNGEE. The CDR3 here is CASSVSRWGNTEAFF. DNA of the CDR3: TGTGCCAGCAGCGTGTCCAGGTGGGGGAACACTGAAGCTTTCTTT.

The V and J genes are TRBV10-3 and TRBJ2-7; D is perhaps TRBD1 or TRBD2 (5 bases each). V was shortened by 5 bases and J by 2 bases, with 10 bases between the two germline ends. The CDR3 totals 13 residues. CDR1 is ENHRY, CDR2 SYGVKD, per germline. CDR3 nucleotides: TGTGCCATCAGTAGGGACGGTACCTACGAGCAGTACTTC. Translation: CAISRDGTYEQYF.

This clonotype has ten or more counts. V usage is TRBV12-3 or TRBV12-4 and J usage is TRBJ2-3; 9 bases agree with TRBD2. J gave up 4 bases and V 7 bases, and 15 bases lay outside the gene matches. This CDR3 comprises 17 residues. The CDR3 reads CASTPRRTSVSSDTQYF. As DNA, the CDR3 is TGTGCCAGCACCCCAAGGCGGACTAGCGTTTCCTCAGATACGCAGTATTTT.

The chain carries TRBV15 and TRBJ1-6, with D uncertain. Trimming left V 0 bases short and J 0 bases short, with 12 bases between. The V gene's germline CDR1 is LNHNV and CDR2 YYDKDF (reference sequence). The CDR3 contains 18 residues. CDR3 amino acids: CATSRDREASSYNSPLHF. CDR3 nucleotide sequence: TGTGCCACCAGCAGAGATCGGGAAGCCAGCTCCTATAATTCACCCCTCCACTTT.

J is TRBJ2-6 and V is TRBV27, with 7 bases identical to TRBD1. The CDR3 length is 16 residues. Germline CDR1 and CDR2: MNHEY and SMNVEV (reference sequence). Germline trimming cut 2 bases from V and 4 bases from J; bases unmatched to any gene: 5. The CDR3 coding sequence is TGTGCCAGCAGTTTAAGGACAGGTACAGGGGCCAACGTCCTGACTTTC. The encoded protein is CASSLRTGTGANVLTF.

In this sample, this clonotype turned up many times. The V call is TRBV18, the J call TRBJ2-5; D might be TRBD2 (7 bases). Germline V CDR1 and CDR2: KGHSH, LQKENI. Between the trimmed V and J ends, which lost 6 bases and 4 bases, there was a span of 18 bases. There are 15 residues in the CDR3. The CDR3 loop is CASSEGGLRGETQYF. The CDR3 DNA reads TGTGCCAGCTCCGAGGGGGGGCTGAGAGGAGAGACCCAGTACTTC.

The V call is TRBV5-1, the J call TRBJ1-1; 12 nucleotides agree with TRBD1. V dropped 5 bases and J dropped 6; count of bases not matched to a gene: 8. Germline V gene data show CDR1 as SGHRS and CDR2 as YFSETQ. CDR3 length equals 15 residues. CDR3 coding DNA: TGCGCCAGCAGACCGGGACAGGGGGCCTATTCTGAAGCTTTCTTT. Translation: CASRPGQGAYSEAFF.

The chain carries TRBV5-1 and TRBJ2-3, with 8 bases that match TRBD1. Germline V lookup: CDR1 SGHRS, CDR2 YFSETQ. The CDR3 is made up of 16 amino acids. V dropped 5 bases and J dropped 4; count of bases not matched to a gene: 12. For the CDR3, the DNA is TGCGCCAGCAGATCGACTCCAGGGGGCGCGGCAGATACGCAGTATTTT. Translation: CASRSTPGGAADTQYF.

This clonotype was recorded once. The chain is built from TRBV20-1 and TRBJ2-3; D ambiguous. Trimming removed 8 bases from V and 0 bases from J, with 12 bases in between. CDR1 DFQATT and CDR2 SNEGSKA come from the germline V gene (reference sequence). The CDR3 runs to 13 residues. The CDR3 protein is CSMPSRSTDTQYF. The CDR3, as DNA: TGCAGTATGCCATCCCGAAGCACAGATACGCAGTATTTT.

This clonotype was observed a few times. The gene calls are TRBV6-5 and TRBJ2-1; no firm D call. Germline V gives CDR1 MNHEY, CDR2 SVGAGI. V was clipped by 2 bases and J by 7 bases, with 9 bases between them. The CDR3 contains 13 residues. The CDR3 loop reads CASSYARQNEQFF. The CDR3 nucleotides read TGTGCCAGCAGTTACGCCAGGCAAAATGAGCAGTTCTTC.

The rearrangement uses TRBV24-1 and TRBJ1-1, with TRBD1 identical over 8 bases. This CDR3 is 17 amino acids long. Germline V gene data show CDR1 as KGHDR and CDR2 as SFDVKD. J lost 1 base, V lost 4 bases, and 10 bases had no gene match. The CDR3 loop reads CATSEQRQGPPNTEAFF. The CDR3 bases are TGTGCCACCAGTGAACAACGACAGGGGCCGCCGAACACTGAAGCTTTCTTT.

This clonotype has more than one count but fewer than ten. The rearrangement links TRBV12-3 or TRBV12-4 to TRBJ1-1; D gene uncertain. The CDR3 runs 12 residues. Trimming shortened V by 1 base and J by 6 bases, and 6 bases separated the two germline ends. CDR3 amino acids: CASSLGVAEAFF. The CDR3 region has the DNA TGTGCCAGCAGTTTAGGGGTCGCTGAAGCTTTCTTT.